A selection of T cell receptor beta chains follows, all from one sample in a study of molecular identifiers for immune sequencing clone quantification. One entry per CDR3 protein, called by TCRdb with MiXCR from the PCR reads. This sample yields around 470,000 distinct CDR3 sequences, of which less than 30% are seen a single time; around 0.8% belongs to the top ten. The specimen sequenced was naive CD8+ T cells from blood, with Jurkat cell RNA spiked in. The source is a human donor in good health. Some libraries in this study had Jurkat cell RNA spiked in. CDR3s include the opening cysteine and the closing phenylalanine or tryptophan.

>TRBV5-6
CASSQGGLLNTEAFF
>TRBV6-2/TRBV6-3
CASSYTSGASYNEQFF
>TRBV4-1
CASSQVRPLQGAGTEAFF
>TRBV27
CASRALAGPDTQYF
>TRBV20-1
CSALGLAVGFGYEQYF
>TRBV11-2
CASSAPPRTSNGGEQFF
>TRBV7-9
CASSLALQVKDTEAFF
>TRBV30
CAWSWAGGESDTQYF
>TRBV20-1
CSARVAGGSTGELFF
>TRBV4-1
CASSQERGTDTQYF
>TRBV28
CASSLFRDTEYTGELFF
>TRBV27
CASSPAGFQPQHF
>TRBV27
CASSLLGSTSTDTQYF
>TRBV5-1
CASRYLTEETQYF
>TRBV7-8
CASSLASGGFEQFF
>TRBV19
CASSILLEGEQYF
>TRBV9
CASSQHGGGTDTQYF